The sequence of this T cell receptor beta chain was determined in a study of blood T cell repertoires in COVID-19. Study background: The United States, Italy and Spain supplied acute and convalescent COVID-19 samples. Sample material is recorded as cDNA or gDNA derived from T cells, B-cell-depleted T cells, or PBMCs.

Per the study methods: Cell counts per sample came from amplifying reference gene primers. This table comes from immunoSEQ multiplex PCR, and its TCRdb copy is limited to in-frame clones, with some not included. The V and J calls and the clone size are those of that table, but D and trimming were determined from the DNA. This table has about 430,000 clones, roughly 90% appearing once. The CDR3 extends over 16 amino acids. Germline values: CDR1 MNHNY, CDR2 SVGAGI (reference sequence). Losses at the gene ends were 2 bases for V and 8 bases for J; bases not matched to a gene: 6. In terms of age and location, participants ranged from roughly 18 to 95 years and lived in about 25 US areas.

The TCR comes from a woman aged 30 to 39 with acute COVID-19. V and J are TRBV6-6 and TRBJ2-2; 12 bases agree with TRBD2. The specimen was PBMCs or T cells enriched from blood (not recorded which). The CDR3 sequence: CASSYSPSGGAGELFF. The CDR3 coding sequence is TGTGCCAGCAGTTACAGTCCTAGCGGGGGGGCAGGGGAGCTGTTTTTT.